These 25 T cell receptor beta chains share one sample of origin, sequenced in a study of cytomegalovirus exposure and HLA in healthy donors. The PCR contained 60 Vbeta and 13 Jbeta primers. This table comes from immunoSEQ multiplex PCR, and its TCRdb copy is limited to in-frame clones, with some not included. In the table there are about 150,000 clones, approximately 80% of which are singletons. Sequencing input: PBMCs. These receptors originate from a woman under 30 in good health and CMV-seronegative.

The chain joins TRBV6-5 to TRBJ2-1; D might be TRBD1 (5 bases). V lost 6 bases and J lost 5, with 17 bases in between. The CDR3 consists of 15 residues. Germline loops: CDR1 MNHEY, CDR2 SVGAGI. The DNA of the CDR3 is TGTGCCAGCAGCCCAGGGTCTGGGGAAAACAATGAGCAGTTCTTC. This translates into CASSPGSGENNEQFF.

The chain uses TRBV5-6 and TRBJ1-2; D gene unclear. Germline V lookup: CDR1 SGHDT, CDR2 YYEEEE. This CDR3 contains 16 residues. Trimming took 7 bases from V and 2 from J, leaving 21 bases between them. The CDR3 DNA follows: TGTGCCAGCTCCAAACTGCGTGGAGGTAACAACTATGGCTACACCTTC. The encoded protein is CASSKLRGGNNYGYTF.

V gene TRBV19 combines with J gene TRBJ2-3; 7 bases fit TRBD1. This CDR3 contains 14 residues. With V trimmed by 3 bases and J by 5 bases, 5 bases remained unmatched. Germline CDR1 reads LNHDA; CDR2 reads SQIVND (reference sequence). This CDR3 reads CASSIRGGVDTQYF. The CDR3 nucleotides read TGTGCCAGTAGTATCAGAGGGGGCGTAGATACGCAGTATTTT.

About this clone: At one boundary the junction diverges from the germline segment, which might be a read error. This rearrangement joins TRBV4-1 to TRBJ1-2; tentatively, D is TRBD1 (5 bases). This CDR3 region has 13 residues. The germline V gene has CDR1 MGHRA and CDR2 YSYEKL. The CDR3 protein is CASSKDGGSGYTF. DNA of the CDR3: TGCGCCAGCAGCAAAGACGGGGGTTCGGGCTACACCTTC.

V gene TRBV7-2 combines with J gene TRBJ1-3; D ambiguous. Trimming cost V 2 bases and J 0 bases, with 8 bases left between them. The length of the CDR3 is 15 residues. The germline CDR1 and CDR2 sequences are SGHTA and FQGNSA. The CDR3 protein is CASSLQALSGNTIYF. The DNA for the CDR3 is TGTGCCAGCAGCTTACAGGCCCTCTCTGGAAACACCATATATTTT.

The rearrangement joins TRBV5-8 to TRBJ1-1; D ambiguous. The CDR3 sequence is 13 residues long. Between the trimmed V and J ends, which lost 4 bases and 0 bases, there was a span of 7 bases. CDR1 and CDR2 from the germline V gene are SGHTS and YDEGEE. CDR3 loop: CASSITVNTEAFF. Written as DNA, the CDR3 is TGTGCCAGCAGCATTACAGTGAACACTGAAGCTTTCTTT. The variable domain in full, completed from reference TRBV5-8 and TRBJ1-1, reads EAGVTQSPTHLIKTRGQQATLRCSPISGHTSVYWYQQALGLGLQFLLWYDEGEERNRGNFPPRFSGRQFPNYSSELNVNALELEDSALYLCASSITVNTEAFFGQGTRLTVV.

This clone was detected only a few times. The V and J genes are TRBV11-2 and TRBJ2-7; 8 bases map to TRBD1. The CDR3 covers 14 residues. The V gene end was trimmed by 1 base and the J gene end by 6 bases; junction bases not matched to a gene: 5. Per germline, CDR1 SGHAT and CDR2 FQNNGV. The CDR3 bases are TGTGCCAGCAGCTTAGCCCAGGGGGCACGCGAGCAGTACTTC. As protein: CASSLAQGAREQYF.

The V call is TRBV28, the J call TRBJ1-5; no definite D call. The germline CDR1 and CDR2 sequences are MDHEN and SYDVKM. CDR3 length equals 13 residues. V was trimmed by 1 base and J by 8 bases, leaving 9 bases between them. CDR3 residues: CASSLSHREPQHF. The CDR3 DNA reads TGTGCCAGCAGTTTATCTCATCGGGAGCCCCAGCATTTT.

This clone was observed a single time. The rearrangement uses TRBV19 and TRBJ2-7, with D maybe TRBD1 (5 bases). V shed 8 bases and J shed 0 bases, with 17 bases lying between them. The germline CDR1 and CDR2 sequences are LNHDA and SQIVND (reference sequence). This CDR3 comprises 15 residues. The CDR3 coding sequence is TGTGCCAGTGCCCTAGGTGGGGCCAGCTCCTACGAGCAGTACTTC. This encodes CASALGGASSYEQYF.

The chain carries TRBV4-1 and TRBJ1-2, with 8 bases fitting TRBD1. The V and J ends lost 3 bases and 2 bases, in that order; junction bases with no gene match: 17. This CDR3 is 19 amino acids long. In germline, CDR1 is MGHRA, CDR2 YSYEKL. The CDR3 is CASSHPLRTGRLQNYGYTF. In nucleotides, the CDR3 is TGCGCCAGCAGCCACCCCCTAAGGACAGGGAGACTTCAGAACTATGGCTACACCTTC.

J is TRBJ1-4 and V is TRBV27; TRBD1 matches 9 bases. This CDR3 comprises 14 residues. Germline V gene lookup returns CDR1 MNHEY and CDR2 SMNVEV (reference sequence). Germline trimming cut 5 bases from V and 7 bases from J; bases unmatched to any gene: 5. For the CDR3, the DNA is TGTGCCAGCAGTCGGACAGGGGTGGTTGAAAAACTGTTTTTT. Translation: CASSRTGVVEKLFF.

This clone occurred a few times. The CDR3 sequence is CASSLSMSTGGHEQYF. CDR3 sequence (DNA): TGTGCCAGCAGCCTCAGTATGAGCACAGGGGGCCACGAGCAGTACTTC. The chain employs TRBV11-3 and TRBJ2-7, with 9 bases that match TRBD1. CDR3 length equals 16 residues. Germline CDR1 and CDR2: SGHNT and YENEEA. The ends lost 5 bases at V and 5 bases at J; junction bases unmatched: 13.

The rearrangement links TRBV7-9 to TRBJ1-2; 9 bases are a match to TRBD1. With 5 bases clipped from V and 5 bases from J, the junction kept 3 bases outside the gene matches. This CDR3 comprises 13 residues. From germline, CDR1 is SEHNR and CDR2 FQNEAQ (reference sequence). The CDR3 loop is CASSAGQGYGYTF. CDR3 DNA: TGTGCCAGCAGCGCTGGACAGGGGTATGGCTACACCTTC.

CDR3 in amino acids: CASSVEHRSYEQYF. CDR3 in DNA: TGTGCCAGCAGCGTAGAGCACCGCTCCTACGAGCAGTACTTC. This rearrangement joins TRBV9 to TRBJ2-7; D not resolved. Trimming took 0 bases from V and 0 from J, leaving 7 bases between them. Germline CDR1 is SGDLS and CDR2 is YYNGEE. The CDR3 spans 14 residues.

The chain carries TRBV6-1 and TRBJ2-1; 10 positions agree with TRBD1. V lost 4 bases, J lost 8 bases, and 11 bases stayed unmatched. The germline V gene has CDR1 MNHNS and CDR2 SASEGT. The length of the CDR3 is 16 residues. CDR3: CASSVQTGGPLDEQFF. The CDR3 coding sequence is TGTGCCAGCAGTGTCCAGACAGGGGGCCCTCTCGATGAGCAGTTCTTC.

V is TRBV9 and J is TRBJ2-1, with 12 bases fitting TRBD2. J was trimmed by 0 bases and V by 2 bases; bases with no gene match: 3. Germline V gives CDR1 SGDLS, CDR2 YYNGEE. This CDR3 comprises 17 residues. CDR3 coding DNA: TGTGCCAGCAGCGTTCTAGCGGGGGGGAGCTCCTACAATGAGCAGTTCTTC. This encodes CASSVLAGGSSYNEQFF.

V and J are TRBV9 and TRBJ2-7; 7 nucleotides agree with TRBD2. The germline V gene encodes CDR1 SGDLS and CDR2 YYNGEE. The CDR3 covers 15 residues. With 2 bases clipped from V and 5 bases from J, the junction kept 10 bases outside the gene matches. CDR3 nucleotides: TGTGCCAGCAGCGTGGGGGGGATGGCGGTGAACGAGCAGTACTTC. Translating gives CASSVGGMAVNEQYF.

The rearrangement joins TRBV6-1 to TRBJ1-3; D ambiguous. V lost 5 bases and J lost 4, with 9 bases in between. The CDR3 is 13 amino acids. Germline V gives CDR1 MNHNS, CDR2 SASEGT. The CDR3 DNA reads TGTGCCAGCAGTAAATCCAGGGGAAACACCATATATTTT. As protein: CASSKSRGNTIYF.

This chain joins TRBV4-1 and TRBJ2-5, with 10 positions matching TRBD2. V trimming: 0 bases; J trimming: 2 bases; junction bases outside the gene matches: 9. The CDR3 extends over 18 amino acids. Germline CDR1 is MGHRA and CDR2 is YSYEKL. The CDR3 nucleotides read TGCGCCAGCAGCCAAGAACCAGCGGGGGGGCCATGGCAAGAGACCCAGTACTTC. Translated, it gives CASSQEPAGGPWQETQYF.

Note on this clone: A junction boundary mismatches the germline segment, possibly from a read error. The rearrangement links TRBV29-1 to TRBJ1-2; 7 bases match TRBD1. The germline CDR1 and CDR2 sequences are SQVTM and ANQGSEA. The CDR3 contains 16 residues. CDR3 loop: CSAEDQRDRGNYGYTF. Written as DNA, the CDR3 is TGCAGCGCTGAAGACCAAAGGGACAGAGGGAACTATGGCTACACCTTC.

This chain links TRBV7-9 with TRBJ2-1; no definite D call. The CDR3 is 14 amino acids. Trimming removed 1 base from V and 5 bases from J, with 9 bases in between. The germline gives CDR1 SEHNR, CDR2 FQNEAQ (reference sequence). As DNA, the CDR3 is TGTGCCAGCAGCTTAGTACCCGGAGACAATGAGCAGTTCTTC. Protein: CASSLVPGDNEQFF.

This chain connects TRBV30 to TRBJ1-6, with unresolved D. This CDR3 comprises 12 residues. Germline CDR1 GTSNPN, CDR2 SVGIG (reference sequence). V was cut by 4 bases and J by 10 bases, with 11 bases left in between. The CDR3 protein is CAWTEGESPLHF. The CDR3 nucleotides read TGTGCCTGGACCGAAGGAGAATCACCCCTCCACTTT.

This clone was seen just once. The chain joins TRBV28 to TRBJ1-1, with a tentative D call TRBD1 (5 bases). Trimming took 4 bases from V and 5 from J, leaving 11 bases between them. CDR3 length equals 13 residues. Germline V gives CDR1 MDHEN, CDR2 SYDVKM. CDR3 sequence reads: CASSSGGETEAFF. CDR3 bases: TGTGCCAGCAGTTCGGGGGGTGAGACTGAAGCTTTCTTT.

The chain uses TRBV18 and TRBJ2-7; a weak D match, TRBD2 (7 bases). V was trimmed by 1 base and J by 1 base, leaving 8 bases between them. This CDR3 comprises 14 residues. The germline V gene encodes CDR1 KGHSH and CDR2 LQKENI. DNA of the CDR3: TGTGCCAGCTCACCACAGGGGGGGTCCTACGAGCAGTACTTC. Its protein is CASSPQGGSYEQYF.

This clone was observed a handful of times. The genes are TRBV19 and TRBJ1-2; 9 bases are shared with TRBD1. V was clipped by 6 bases and J by 7 bases; unmatched bases: 6. The CDR3 extends over 13 amino acids. Germline CDR1 LNHDA, CDR2 SQIVND (reference sequence). This CDR3 reads CASSTGQGFGYTF. As DNA, the CDR3 is TGTGCCAGTAGCACTGGACAGGGGTTTGGCTACACCTTC. The full variable domain, in which reference TRBV19 and TRBJ1-2 provide the parts outside the CDR3, is DGGITQSPKYLFRKEGQNVTLSCEQNLNHDAMYWYRQDPGQGLRLIYYSQIVNDFQKGDIAEGYSVSREKKESFPLTVTSAQKNPTAFYLCASSTGQGFGYTFGSGTRLTVV.